This TCR beta chain was found in a study of shared clonotypes between healthy human individuals. Findings and caveats of the study: Naive CD4 clonotypes were shared across several donors at 4.5% to 6%.

Here immunoSEQ multiplex PCR was the method, and the copy in TCRdb shows in-frame clones only, minus some. The sample contains roughly 550,000 clones, around 95% of which appear only once. The naive CD8 fraction comprised CD45RO-negative cells positively selected for CCR7 and excluded terminally differentiated effector memory CD45RA+ cells. About this clone: Its matching antigen is unknown.

The CDR3 sequence is 12 residues long. The V gene end was trimmed by 4 bases and the J gene end by 9 bases; junction bases not matched to a gene: 4. The germline V gene encodes CDR1 SNHLY and CDR2 FYNNEI. This sequence was found in a woman in her twenties or thirties in good health. Sequenced sample: naive CD8+ T cells sorted from blood. V usage is TRBV2 and J usage is TRBJ2-7; 9 nucleotides match TRBD2. The CDR3 region is CASSAGAGGQYF. CDR3 in DNA: TGTGCCAGCAGTGCAGGAGCGGGAGGGCAGTACTTC.